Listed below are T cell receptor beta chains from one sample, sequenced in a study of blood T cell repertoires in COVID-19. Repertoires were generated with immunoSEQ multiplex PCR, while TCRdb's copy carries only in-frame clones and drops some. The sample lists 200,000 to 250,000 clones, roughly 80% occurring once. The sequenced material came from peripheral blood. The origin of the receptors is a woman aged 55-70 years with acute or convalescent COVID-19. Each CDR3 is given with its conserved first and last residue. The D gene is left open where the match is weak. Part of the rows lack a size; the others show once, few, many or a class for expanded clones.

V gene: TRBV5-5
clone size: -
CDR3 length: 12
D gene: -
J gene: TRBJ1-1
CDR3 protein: CASSIQNTEAFF
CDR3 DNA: TGTGCCAGCAGCATTCAGAACACTGAAGCTTTCTTT

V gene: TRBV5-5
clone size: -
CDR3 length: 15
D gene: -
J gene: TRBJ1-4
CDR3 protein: CASSLAFTTNEKLFF
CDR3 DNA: TGTGCCAGCAGCTTGGCCTTTACAACTAATGAAAAACTGTTTTTT

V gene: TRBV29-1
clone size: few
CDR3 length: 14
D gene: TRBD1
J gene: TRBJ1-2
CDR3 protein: CSVGQTGGRYGYTF
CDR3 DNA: TGCAGCGTCGGACAGACAGGGGGCCGTTATGGCTACACCTTC

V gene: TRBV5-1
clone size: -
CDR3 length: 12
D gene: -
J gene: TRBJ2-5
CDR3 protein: CASSLDVGTQYF
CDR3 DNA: TGCGCCAGCAGCTTGGATGTCGGGACCCAGTACTTC

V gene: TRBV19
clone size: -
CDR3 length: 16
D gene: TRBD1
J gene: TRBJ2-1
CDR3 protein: CASSILGTGGYDEQFF
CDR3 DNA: TGTGCCAGTAGTATTCTGGGGACAGGGGGCTACGATGAGCAGTTCTTC

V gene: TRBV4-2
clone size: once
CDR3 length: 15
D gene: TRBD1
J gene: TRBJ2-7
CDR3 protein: CASSVTGTENGKQYF
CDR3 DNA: TGTGCCAGCAGCGTGACCGGGACAGAAAACGGGAAGCAGTACTTC

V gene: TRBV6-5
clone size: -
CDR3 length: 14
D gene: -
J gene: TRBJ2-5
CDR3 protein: CASSKEGYQETQYF
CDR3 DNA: TGTGCCAGCAGCAAGGAGGGATACCAAGAGACCCAGTACTTC

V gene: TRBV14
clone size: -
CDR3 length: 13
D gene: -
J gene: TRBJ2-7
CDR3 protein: CASSQGLVYEQYF
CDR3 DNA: TGTGCCAGCAGCCAAGGGCTTGTCTACGAGCAGTACTTC

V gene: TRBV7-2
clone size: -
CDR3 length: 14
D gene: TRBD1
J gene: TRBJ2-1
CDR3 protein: CASSSQPGQGEKFF
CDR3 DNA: TGTGCCAGCAGCTCCCAGCCGGGACAGGGAGAGAAGTTCTTC

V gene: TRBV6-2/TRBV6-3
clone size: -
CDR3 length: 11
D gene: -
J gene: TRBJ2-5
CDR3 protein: CASSHKMAQYF
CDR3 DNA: TGTGCCAGCAGTCACAAGATGGCCCAGTACTTC

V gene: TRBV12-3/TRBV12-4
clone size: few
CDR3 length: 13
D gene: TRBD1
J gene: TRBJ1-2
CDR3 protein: CASSDTGVYGYTF
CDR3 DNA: TGTGCCAGCAGTGATACAGGGGTTTATGGCTACACCTTC

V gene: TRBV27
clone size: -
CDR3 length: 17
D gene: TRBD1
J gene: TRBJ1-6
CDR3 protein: CASSRLAIDRENSPLHF
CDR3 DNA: TGTGCCAGCAGCCGACTTGCAATTGACAGGGAGAATTCACCCCTCCACTTT

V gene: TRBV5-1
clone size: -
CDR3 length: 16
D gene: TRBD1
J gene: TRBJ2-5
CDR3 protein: CASRRTYWDSQETQYF
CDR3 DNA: TGCGCCAGCAGGCGTACCTATTGGGACAGTCAAGAGACCCAGTACTTC

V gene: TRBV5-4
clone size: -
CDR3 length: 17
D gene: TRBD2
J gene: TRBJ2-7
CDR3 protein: CASSPGLAGDSSYEQYF
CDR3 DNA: TGTGCCAGCAGCCCCGGACTAGCGGGGGATAGCTCCTACGAGCAGTACTTC

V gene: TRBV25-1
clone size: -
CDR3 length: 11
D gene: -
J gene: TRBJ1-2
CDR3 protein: CASLQGLDYTF
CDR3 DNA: TGTGCCAGCCTACAGGGTTTGGACTACACCTTC

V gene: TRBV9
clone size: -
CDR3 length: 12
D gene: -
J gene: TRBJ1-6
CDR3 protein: CASSQDNSPLHF
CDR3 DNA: TGTGCCAGCAGTCAGGATAATTCACCCCTCCACTTT

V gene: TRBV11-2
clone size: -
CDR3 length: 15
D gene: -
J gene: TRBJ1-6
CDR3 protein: CASSLGRGPGSPLHF
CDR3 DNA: TGTGCCAGCAGCTTAGGGCGGGGTCCGGGGTCACCCCTCCACTTT

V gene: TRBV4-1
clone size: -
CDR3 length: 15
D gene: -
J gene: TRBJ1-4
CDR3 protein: CASSQDGQRDEKLFF
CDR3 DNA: TGCGCCAGCAGCCAAGACGGTCAGAGGGATGAAAAACTGTTTTTT

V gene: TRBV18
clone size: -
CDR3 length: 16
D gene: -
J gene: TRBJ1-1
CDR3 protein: CASSPAGVGLITEAFF
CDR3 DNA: TGTGCCAGCTCACCCGCTGGCGTGGGCTTGATCACTGAAGCTTTCTTT

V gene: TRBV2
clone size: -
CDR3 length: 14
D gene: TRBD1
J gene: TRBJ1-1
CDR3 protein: CASSAGTVNTEAFF
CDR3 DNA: TGTGCCAGCAGTGCTGGGACAGTGAACACTGAAGCTTTCTTT

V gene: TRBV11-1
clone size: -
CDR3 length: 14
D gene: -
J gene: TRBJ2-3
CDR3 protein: CASSFRGPTDTQYF
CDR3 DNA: TGTGCCAGCAGCTTCCGGGGTCCCACAGATACGCAGTATTTT

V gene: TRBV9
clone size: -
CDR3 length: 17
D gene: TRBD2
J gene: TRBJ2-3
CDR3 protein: CASSPPAGSGSTDTQYF
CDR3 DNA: TGTGCCAGCAGCCCCCCAGCGGGTAGCGGGAGCACAGATACGCAGTATTTT

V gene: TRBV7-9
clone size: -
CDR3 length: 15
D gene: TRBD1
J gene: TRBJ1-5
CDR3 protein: CASSLGTGVGQPQHF
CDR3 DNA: TGTGCCAGCAGCTTAGGGACAGGGGTTGGTCAGCCCCAGCATTTT

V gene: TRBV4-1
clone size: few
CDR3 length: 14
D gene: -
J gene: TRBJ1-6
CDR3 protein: CASSPQQSNSPLHF
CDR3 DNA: TGCGCCAGCAGCCCACAGCAGTCAAATTCACCCCTCCACTTT

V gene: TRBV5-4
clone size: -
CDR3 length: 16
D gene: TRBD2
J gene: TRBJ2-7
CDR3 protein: CASSFWSAGGPREQYF
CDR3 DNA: TGTGCCAGCAGCTTCTGGTCAGCGGGGGGGCCTCGGGAGCAGTACTTC

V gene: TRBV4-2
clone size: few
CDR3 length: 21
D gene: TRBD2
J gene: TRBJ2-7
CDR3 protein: CASSQVFGLAGGPDGAYEQYF
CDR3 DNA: TGTGCCAGCAGCCAAGTTTTCGGACTAGCGGGGGGGCCAGACGGGGCCTACGAGCAGTACTTC

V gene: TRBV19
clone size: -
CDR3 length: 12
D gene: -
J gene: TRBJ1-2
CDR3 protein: CASSARLYGYTF
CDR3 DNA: TGTGCCAGTAGTGCCAGACTCTATGGCTACACCTTC

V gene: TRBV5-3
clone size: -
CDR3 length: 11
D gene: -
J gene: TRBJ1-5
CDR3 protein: CARSPGQPQHF
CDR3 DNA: TGTGCCAGAAGCCCCGGTCAGCCCCAGCATTTT